Listed below are T cell receptor beta chains from one sample, sequenced in a study of blood T cell repertoires in COVID-19. The repertoire was sequenced with immunoSEQ multiplex PCR; TCRdb's copy has only in-frame clones and lacks some. The table includes 110,000 or so clones, 85% detected once. Sample: peripheral blood. The receptors come from a woman aged 55-70 years with COVID-19, enrolled during active disease. CDR3s include the opening cysteine and the closing phenylalanine or tryptophan. Each record gives: D gene, J gene, V gene, clone size, CDR3 protein, CDR3 DNA. The D gene is left open where the match is weak. Clone size is not always given. Where it is, it says once, few, many or a class for expanded clones.

TRBD2,TRBJ2-1,TRBV6-2/TRBV6-3,few,CASSYAGTSGYNEQFF,TGTGCCAGCAGTTACGCCGGGACTAGCGGTTACAATGAGCAGTTCTTC
-,TRBJ2-7,TRBV5-1,-,CASSLEVGLSSYEQYF,TGCGCCAGCAGCTTGGAGGTGGGGCTGAGCTCCTACGAGCAGTACTTC
TRBD1,TRBJ1-2,TRBV4-1,-,CASSQDTLGTGDNYGYTF,TGCGCCAGCAGCCAAGACACCCTCGGGACAGGGGATAACTATGGCTACACCTTC
TRBD2,TRBJ2-1,TRBV7-2,-,CASSRGDEQFF,TGTGCCAGCAGCCGGGGGGATGAGCAGTTCTTC
-,TRBJ1-4,TRBV18,-,CASSRQDLNEKLFF,TGTGCCAGCTCAAGACAGGACCTTAATGAAAAACTGTTTTTT
TRBD1,TRBJ1-1,TRBV9,-,CASSVATGQGASTMNTEAFF,TGTGCCAGCAGCGTAGCTACCGGACAGGGGGCGAGCACCATGAACACTGAAGCTTTCTTT
-,TRBJ1-5,TRBV7-2,many,CASSTFSVGQPQHF,TGTGCCAGCAGCACGTTTAGTGTTGGTCAGCCCCAGCATTTT
-,TRBJ2-5,TRBV11-2,-,CASSSLTGGGETQYF,TGTGCCAGCAGCTCCCTCACGGGGGGCGGGGAGACCCAGTACTTC
-,TRBJ2-1,TRBV25-1,once,CASSEYTGGPNMQFF,TGTGCCAGCAGTGAATATACCGGGGGTCCAAACATGCAGTTCTTC
-,TRBJ2-4,TRBV9,-,CASGTGKNIQYF,TGTGCCAGCGGCACAGGGAAAAACATTCAGTACTTC
TRBD2,TRBJ2-1,TRBV19,-,CASSPRGTSGDNEQFF,TGTGCCAGTAGCCCCAGGGGGACTAGCGGGGACAATGAGCAGTTCTTC
TRBD1,TRBJ2-5,TRBV9,once,CASSAGDRQETQYF,TGTGCCAGCAGCGCAGGGGACAGACAAGAGACCCAGTACTTC
TRBD1,TRBJ1-2,TRBV5-6,once,CASSLPGQETLANYGYTF,TGTGCCAGCAGCTTGCCCGGACAGGAGACTTTAGCTAACTATGGCTACACCTTC
-,TRBJ2-7,TRBV5-1,-,CASSWGQGPDEQYF,TGCGCCAGCAGCTGGGGGCAGGGCCCTGACGAGCAGTACTTC
-,TRBJ1-1,TRBV6-2/TRBV6-3,-,CASSLATPYTEAFF,TGTGCCAGCAGTCTGGCAACCCCTTACACTGAAGCTTTCTTT
-,TRBJ2-7,TRBV10-3,-,CAISPTIYEQYF,TGTGCCATCAGTCCAACTATATACGAGCAGTACTTC
-,TRBJ1-1,TRBV10-2,once,CASSELGGTEAFF,TGCGCCAGCAGTGAGCTGGGGGGGACTGAAGCTTTCTTT
-,TRBJ1-2,TRBV6-6,-,CASTLDWYGYTF,TGTGCCAGCACCTTAGATTGGTATGGCTACACCTTC
TRBD1,TRBJ2-2,TRBV3-1/TRBV3-2,-,CASSLQGVPGELFF,TGTGCCAGCAGCCTACAGGGGGTACCCGGGGAGCTGTTTTTT
-,TRBJ2-6,TRBV6-2/TRBV6-3,once,CASSYTIGVSGANVLTF,TGTGCCAGCAGTTACACGATCGGGGTCTCTGGGGCCAACGTCCTGACTTTC
-,TRBJ1-1,TRBV7-8,-,CASSADTGNTEAFF,TGTGCCAGCAGCGCCGACACAGGGAACACTGAAGCTTTCTTT
-,TRBJ2-2,TRBV5-4,-,CASSPPEGPGELFF,TGTGCCAGCAGCCCACCTGAGGGTCCCGGGGAGCTGTTTTTT
-,TRBJ1-6,TRBV3-1/TRBV3-2,-,CASSPRGGGSPLHF,TGTGCCAGCAGCCCGCGGGGGGGAGGGTCACCCCTCCACTTT
TRBD1,TRBJ1-1,TRBV10-3,-,CAIRGTGENTEAFF,TGTGCCATCAGGGGGACAGGAGAGAACACTGAAGCTTTCTTT
TRBD1,TRBJ1-6,TRBV28,-,CASSPRRAGGYNSPLHF,TGTGCCAGCAGTCCGCGGCGGGCAGGGGGTTATAATTCACCCCTCCACTTT
TRBD1,TRBJ2-7,TRBV6-1,-,CASSEAYLGTGGYEQYF,TGTGCCAGCAGTGAAGCCTATCTTGGGACAGGGGGCTACGAGCAGTACTTC
-,TRBJ1-1,TRBV29-1,-,CSVEEFRNTEAFF,TGCAGCGTTGAAGAGTTTAGGAACACTGAAGCTTTCTTT
TRBD1,TRBJ1-2,TRBV7-9,-,CASSLDRDRDFNGGYTF,TGTGCCAGCAGCTTAGACCGGGACAGGGATTTTAACGGTGGCTACACCTTC
-,TRBJ1-1,TRBV6-2/TRBV6-3,-,CASSSPHVGPEAFF,TGTGCCAGCAGTTCCCCCCATGTGGGGCCCGAAGCTTTCTTT
-,TRBJ1-5,TRBV19,-,CASSTPRGVQPQHF,TGTGCCAGTAGTACCCCCAGGGGCGTTCAGCCCCAGCATTTT
TRBD1,TRBJ1-6,TRBV6-1,-,CASSEIGTGAQLRSPLHF,TGTGCCAGCAGTGAGATCGGGACAGGGGCCCAATTACGTTCACCCCTCCACTTT
-,TRBJ1-1,TRBV6-5,-,CASNPSAGTEAFF,TGTGCCAGCAACCCTTCTGCGGGCACTGAAGCTTTCTTT
TRBD2,TRBJ2-5,TRBV9,once,CASSEGTSGRVQYF,TGTGCCAGCAGCGAGGGGACTAGCGGGAGAGTGCAGTACTTC
TRBD1,TRBJ1-4,TRBV6-2/TRBV6-3,-,CASSPQGDEKLFF,TGTGCCAGCAGTCCCCAGGGGGATGAAAAACTGTTTTTT
TRBD1,TRBJ1-2,TRBV2,-,CASSLNRGVNYGYTF,TGTGCCAGCAGCCTTAACAGGGGTGTTAACTATGGCTACACCTTC
-,TRBJ1-1,TRBV5-1,-,CASSLVGRSEAFF,TGCGCCAGCAGCTTGGTGGGGCGGTCAGAAGCTTTCTTT
TRBD2,TRBJ2-7,TRBV3-1/TRBV3-2,-,CASSQEPGLSKEQYF,TGTGCCAGCAGCCAAGAGCCGGGACTATCTAAGGAGCAGTACTTC
TRBD1,TRBJ1-2,TRBV7-9,-,CASSLADRVLYGYTF,TGTGCCAGCAGCTTAGCTGACAGGGTGCTCTATGGCTACACCTTC
-,TRBJ1-1,TRBV13,-,CASIRQVAALNTEAFF,TGTGCCAGCATCCGCCAGGTCGCAGCCCTGAACACTGAAGCTTTCTTT
TRBD1,TRBJ2-7,TRBV7-3,-,CASSSLGGDRGYEQYF,TGTGCCAGCAGTTCTCTGGGCGGGGACAGGGGTTACGAGCAGTACTTC
-,TRBJ2-2,TRBV18,-,CASSPLPQSTGELFF,TGTGCCAGCTCACCACTTCCCCAGTCCACCGGGGAGCTGTTTTTT
-,TRBJ2-7,TRBV7-9,-,CASSLATGEYEQYF,TGTGCCAGCAGCTTAGCGACCGGGGAATACGAGCAGTACTTC
TRBD1,TRBJ1-5,TRBV2,-,CASSARDRGGQPQHF,TGTGCCAGCAGTGCCCGGGACAGGGGCGGTCAGCCCCAGCATTTT
-,TRBJ2-7,TRBV20-1,-,CSIRGYYEQYF,TGCAGTATCAGGGGTTACTACGAGCAGTACTTC
-,TRBJ2-7,TRBV21-1,-,CASSSCRDRKEQDEQYF,TGTGCCAGCAGCTCCTGCCGGGACAGGAAGGAGCAGGACGAGCAGTACTTC
-,TRBJ1-1,TRBV3-1/TRBV3-2,few,CASSQARQTEAFF,TGTGCCAGCAGCCAGGCTAGACAGACTGAAGCTTTCTTT